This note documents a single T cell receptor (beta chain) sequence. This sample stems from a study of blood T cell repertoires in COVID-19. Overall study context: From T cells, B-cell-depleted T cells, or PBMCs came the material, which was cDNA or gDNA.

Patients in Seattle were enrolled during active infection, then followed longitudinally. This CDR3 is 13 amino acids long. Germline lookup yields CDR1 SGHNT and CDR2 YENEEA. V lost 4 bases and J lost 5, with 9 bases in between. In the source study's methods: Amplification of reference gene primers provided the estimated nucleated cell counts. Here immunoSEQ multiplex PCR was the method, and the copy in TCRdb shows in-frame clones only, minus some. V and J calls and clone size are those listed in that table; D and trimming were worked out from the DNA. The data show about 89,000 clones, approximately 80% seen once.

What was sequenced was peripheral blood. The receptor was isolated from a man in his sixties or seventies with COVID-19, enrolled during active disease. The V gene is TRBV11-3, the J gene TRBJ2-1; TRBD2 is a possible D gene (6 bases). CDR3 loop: CASSWGVDNEQFF. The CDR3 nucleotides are TGTGCCAGCAGCTGGGGGGTCGACAATGAGCAGTTCTTC.